Below are 24 T cell receptor beta chains sequenced from a single sample in a study of T cells in Graves' hyperthyroidism and ophthalmopathy. From RNA transcripts, TCR beta CDR3 regions were amplified. The HTBI set primed first-round TCR CDR3 RT-PCR. MiXCR, run by TCRdb on the multiplex PCR reads, gives a single entry per CDR3 protein. The sample has 450,000 to 650,000 distinct CDR3 sequences, approximately 15% seen once; the top ten hold around 7%. The sample taken for sequencing was blood. The source of these receptors is a woman aged 18-29 years with Graves' ophthalmopathy.

At least ten counts were recorded for this clonotype. The chain has TRBV28 and TRBJ2-1; 11 bases align to TRBD2. The length of the CDR3 is 15 residues. Germline values: CDR1 MDHEN, CDR2 SYDVKM. V was clipped by 6 bases and J by 2 bases; unmatched bases: 3. Here the CDR3 reads CASRLAGVTYNEQFF. In nucleotides, the CDR3 is TGTGCCAGCAGACTAGCGGGAGTTACCTACAATGAGCAGTTCTTC.

V and J are TRBV4-1 and TRBJ2-7; 8 bases agree with TRBD2. The junction had 12 bases not matched to a gene; V was cut back by 1 base and J by 4 bases. The CDR3 is 17 amino acids. Germline loops: CDR1 MGHRA, CDR2 YSYEKL. The CDR3 DNA sequence: TGCGCCAGCAGCCAAGTAACGACTAGCGAAAGGGGTTACGAGCAGTACTTC. As protein: CASSQVTTSERGYEQYF.

This clonotype was seen at least ten times. The J gene is TRBJ2-1, the V gene TRBV9; the match to TRBD2 covers 13 bases. Germline-derived CDR1 and CDR2 are SGDLS and YYNGEE. The CDR3 consists of 17 residues. V lost 0 bases and J lost 8; bases outside the gene matches: 8. The CDR3 coding sequence is TGTGCCAGCAGCGTAGGACTAGCGGGAGGTTCTCGGGATGAGCAGTTCTTC. This encodes CASSVGLAGGSRDEQFF.

This clonotype was picked up a small number of times. This chain joins TRBV6-5 and TRBJ2-1; 7 bases align to TRBD2. V lost 2 bases to trimming and J lost 10 bases; unmatched junction nucleotides: 8. The CDR3 covers 14 residues. Germline V gene sequence: CDR1 MNHEY, CDR2 SVGAGI. CDR3 sequence reads: CASSYLAVPTEQFF. The CDR3 DNA reads as TGTGCCAGCAGTTACCTAGCGGTGCCTACAGAGCAGTTCTTC.

Only a few counts were recorded for this clonotype. The V call is TRBV20-1, the J call TRBJ2-3; TRBD2 agrees at 12 bases. Looked up from germline, CDR1 is DFQATT and CDR2 is SNEGSKA (reference sequence). This CDR3 spans 15 amino acids. J was trimmed by 4 bases and V by 3 bases; bases with no gene match: 5. The CDR3, as DNA: TGCAGTGCTAGCTCTCTAGCGGGAGGGCCAGATACGCAGTATTTT. It codes for CSASSLAGGPDTQYF.

V gene TRBV24-1 combines with J gene TRBJ2-1; 13 bases match TRBD2. The CDR3 covers 15 residues. Germline V lookup: CDR1 KGHDR, CDR2 SFDVKD. CDR3 loop: CASSGTSGANNEQFF. The CDR3 DNA sequence: TGTGCTTCCTCGGGGACTAGCGGGGCTAACAATGAGCAGTTCTTC.

CDR3 region: CASSSGTGGRALHF. The CDR3 DNA follows: TGTGCCAGCAGTTCCGGGACAGGGGGTAGGGCCCTCCACTTT. The chain has TRBV27 and TRBJ1-6; TRBD1 matches 11 bases. V gave up 4 bases and J gave up 14 bases; unmatched junction bases: 7. The CDR3 totals 14 residues. Germline V gene data show CDR1 as MNHEY and CDR2 as SMNVEV (reference sequence).

This clonotype has a count of ten or more. The chain carries TRBV3-1 and TRBJ2-3; either TRBD1 or TRBD2 may fit D (5 bases each). Germline loops: CDR1 LGHDT, CDR2 YNNKEL (reference sequence). V lost 5 bases and J 9 bases, leaving 27 bases between the germline ends. The CDR3 has 17 residues. This CDR3 reads CASSKPGRRDQLPTQYF. DNA for the CDR3: TGTGCCAGCAGCAAACCTGGCCGCAGGGACCAGCTACCAACGCAGTATTTT.

This clonotype was found a few times. This rearrangement joins TRBV28 to TRBJ2-7; tentative D call: TRBD2 (5 bases). The length of the CDR3 is 13 residues. Per the germline V gene, CDR1 is MDHEN and CDR2 is SYDVKM. V lost 2 bases and J 5 bases, leaving 10 bases between the germline ends. The CDR3 reads CASSLKGDHEQYF. The CDR3 bases are TGTGCCAGCAGTTTAAAGGGAGACCACGAGCAGTACTTC.

There are many counts of this clonotype. The chain joins TRBV28 to TRBJ2-5, with 9 positions matching TRBD1. Germline V lookup: CDR1 MDHEN, CDR2 SYDVKM. The CDR3 runs 15 residues. The junction had 8 bases not matched to a gene; V was cut back by 4 bases and J by 5 bases. CDR3 in amino acids: CASSYGRTGVETQYF. CDR3 in DNA: TGTGCCAGCAGTTACGGAAGGACAGGGGTGGAGACCCAGTACTTC.

The chain joins TRBV19 to TRBJ1-1; 9 bases align to TRBD1. J gave up 1 base and V 7 bases, and 10 bases lay outside the gene matches. CDR1 is LNHDA, CDR2 SQIVND, per germline (reference sequence). The CDR3 has 16 residues. CDR3 in DNA: TGTGCCAGTATGGACAGGGGAAATGGTGGGAACACTGAAGCTTTCTTT. This gives the protein CASMDRGNGGNTEAFF.

The rearrangement links TRBV20-1 to TRBJ1-6, with D unresolved. This CDR3 spans 13 amino acids. The germline V gene has CDR1 DFQATT and CDR2 SNEGSKA (reference sequence). The V and J ends lost 3 bases and 14 bases respectively, with 17 bases between them. The CDR3 DNA reads TGCAGTGCTAGGCATCCTTTTCGAGGTTCCCTCCACTTT. Protein sequence: CSARHPFRGSLHF.

V is TRBV29-1 and J is TRBJ1-1; D uncertain. V was trimmed by 0 bases and J by 4 bases, leaving 9 bases between them. The germline CDR1 and CDR2 sequences are SQVTM and ANQGSEA. The CDR3 covers 13 residues. CDR3 coding DNA: TGCAGCGTTGAAGAACAGACGGTCACTGAAGCTTTCTTT. Translation: CSVEEQTVTEAFF. Complete variable domain (other parts from reference TRBV29-1 and TRBJ1-1): SAVISQKPSRDICQRGTSLTIQCQVDSQVTMMFWYRQQPGQSLTLIATANQGSEATYESGFVIDKFPISRPNLTFSTLTVSNMSPEDSSIYLCSVEEQTVTEAFFGQGTRLTVV.

This clonotype was detected many times. This chain joins TRBV7-8 and TRBJ2-1; D is undetermined. Germline V gives CDR1 SGHVS, CDR2 FQNEAQ. Trimming took off 1 base at V and 8 bases at J, with 6 bases between the two ends. The CDR3 loop spans 12 amino acids. CDR3 sequence (DNA): TGTGCCAGCAGCTTAGATGGCTATGAGCAGTTCTTC. It translates to CASSLDGYEQFF. Full variable domain (rest looked up from reference TRBV7-8 and TRBJ2-1): GAGVSQSPRYKVAKRGQDVALRCDPISGHVSLFWYQQALGQGPEFLTYFQNEAQLDKSGLPSDRFFAERPEGSVSTLKIQRTQQEDSAVYLCASSLDGYEQFFGPGTRLTVL.

This clonotype appeared many times. The J gene is TRBJ2-1, the V gene TRBV7-8; either TRBD1 or TRBD2 may fit D (5 bases each). Trimming took 5 bases from V and 1 from J, leaving 18 bases between them. The germline V gene has CDR1 SGHVS and CDR2 FQNEAQ. The CDR3 consists of 17 residues. The CDR3 DNA reads as TGTGCCAGCAGCCCCACTGTACCCTGGGGGTCCTACAATGAGCAGTTCTTC. Protein: CASSPTVPWGSYNEQFF. Variable domain in full (rest from reference TRBV7-8 and TRBJ2-1): GAGVSQSPRYKVAKRGQDVALRCDPISGHVSLFWYQQALGQGPEFLTYFQNEAQLDKSGLPSDRFFAERPEGSVSTLKIQRTQQEDSAVYLCASSPTVPWGSYNEQFFGPGTRLTVL.

This clonotype was found many times. The rearrangement joins TRBV28 to TRBJ1-1, with TRBD1 matching 11 bases. Germline-derived CDR1 and CDR2 are MDHEN and SYDVKM. The V segment lost 4 bases and the J segment 5 bases; nucleotides outside the gene matches: 3. This CDR3 spans 14 amino acids. CDR3 nucleotide sequence: TGTGCCAGCAGTTCGGACAGGGGGCGAACTGAAGCTTTCTTT. Translation: CASSSDRGRTEAFF.

This clonotype was observed a few times. The chain has TRBV7-9 and TRBJ2-7; 7 nucleotides agree with TRBD1. Germline CDR1 is SEHNR and CDR2 is FQNEAQ (reference sequence). The CDR3 extends over 18 amino acids. The V segment lost 5 bases and the J segment 5 bases; nucleotides outside the gene matches: 21. The CDR3 nucleotides read TGTGCCAGCAGCGAATTACAGGGGCTTCTTATTCGGGATAACGAGCAGTACTTC. It codes for CASSELQGLLIRDNEQYF.

In its sample, this clonotype was seen many times. The V and J genes are TRBV3-1 and TRBJ2-5; D ambiguous. Trimming cost V 6 bases and J 0 bases, with 5 bases left between them. Germline V lookup: CDR1 LGHDT, CDR2 YNNKEL (reference sequence). This CDR3 is 12 amino acids long. DNA of the CDR3: TGTGCCAGCAGACGAGACCAAGAGACCCAGTACTTC. As protein: CASRRDQETQYF.

In its sample, this clonotype was seen many times. The chain has TRBV6-8 and TRBJ2-5; a possible D gene is TRBD1 (5 bases). Per the germline V gene, CDR1 is MNHGY and CDR2 is SAAAGT. CDR3 length: 14 amino acids. V dropped 2 bases and J dropped 7 bases, with 14 bases sitting between them. The CDR3 sequence is CASSYPHRPGTQYF. The CDR3 bases are TGTGCCAGCAGTTACCCTCACAGGCCGGGGACCCAGTACTTC.

This clonotype was counted ten times or more. The chain has TRBV28 and TRBJ1-1; a weak D match, TRBD1 (5 bases). This CDR3 comprises 15 residues. Germline V gives CDR1 MDHEN, CDR2 SYDVKM. Trimming pared 7 bases from V and 1 base from J, leaving 16 bases between. Here the CDR3 DNA reads TGTGCCAGCATAGGTGGCGGGGCAGGGAACACTGAAGCTTTCTTT. It specifies CASIGGGAGNTEAFF.

There are many counts of this clonotype. The J gene is TRBJ2-5, the V gene TRBV7-9; 11 bases line up with TRBD2. This CDR3 region has 16 residues. V shed 5 bases and J 4 bases; nucleotides not matched to a gene: 9. The V gene's germline CDR1 is SEHNR and CDR2 FQNEAQ (reference sequence). DNA of the CDR3: TGTGCCAGCAGCCCTGTTAGCGGGAGGGCCAGAGAGACCCAGTACTTC. Translating it yields CASSPVSGRARETQYF.

This clonotype was detected once. This may be a read error: a much more frequent sequence differs by one nucleotide. The chain couples TRBV11-2 to TRBJ1-4; weak D call: TRBD1 (5 bases). This CDR3 spans 15 amino acids. The V gene's germline CDR1 is SGHAT and CDR2 FQNNGV. Trimming pared 6 bases from V and 6 bases from J, leaving 17 bases between. The CDR3 DNA sequence: TGTGCCAGCAGAATAGACAGCGCCGGGTATGAAAAACTGTTTTTT. Translation gives CASRIDSAGYEKLFF.

This clonotype came up many times. The chain uses TRBV20-1 and TRBJ1-2; 7 positions match TRBD1. Per the germline V gene, CDR1 is DFQATT and CDR2 is SNEGSKA (reference sequence). With V trimmed by 5 bases and J by 3 bases, 9 bases remained unmatched. The CDR3 is made up of 14 amino acids. The CDR3 sequence: CSAAPGTVDYGYTF. The CDR3 nucleotides are TGCAGTGCTGCCCCCGGGACAGTGGACTATGGCTACACCTTC.

The CDR3 region has the DNA TGCGCCAGCAGCCAAGCGACTTTCCAAGAGACCCAGTACTTC. Amino acid sequence: CASSQATFQETQYF. The chain couples TRBV4-1 to TRBJ2-5; D remains ambiguous. The germline CDR1 and CDR2 sequences are MGHRA and YSYEKL. The CDR3 covers 14 residues. V was cut by 1 base and J by 1 base, with 7 bases left in between.